Listed below are T cell receptor beta chains from one sample, sequenced in a study of blood T cell repertoires in COVID-19. Assay used: immunoSEQ multiplex PCR; TCRdb lists only in-frame clones, some missing. The table includes around 330,000 clones, roughly 88% detected once. Specimen: peripheral blood. The source of these receptors is a woman aged 25-40 years with COVID-19, enrolled during active disease. The CDR3 runs from the conserved cysteine through the conserved F or W. Each record gives: V gene, J gene, D gene, clone size, CDR3 protein, CDR3 DNA. A D gene is named only where the DNA matches it firmly. Clone size, where shown, is once, few, many, or a class for clones that have expanded.

v_call: TRBV6-1; j_call: TRBJ1-1; d_call: TRBD1; clone_size: NA; cdr3_aa: CASSPQGEHTEAFF; cdr3_nt: TGTGCCAGCAGTCCTCAGGGGGAACACACTGAAGCTTTCTTT
v_call: TRBV6-4; j_call: TRBJ2-1; d_call: NA; clone_size: NA; cdr3_aa: CASSDSGRRNEQFF; cdr3_nt: TGTGCCAGCAGTGATTCGGGTAGGAGGAATGAGCAGTTCTTC
v_call: TRBV10-3; j_call: TRBJ1-2; d_call: NA; clone_size: NA; cdr3_aa: CAISDPREGGYTF; cdr3_nt: TGTGCCATCAGTGACCCCAGGGAAGGTGGCTACACCTTC
v_call: TRBV6-5; j_call: TRBJ1-2; d_call: TRBD1; clone_size: few; cdr3_aa: CASSDPGQGAYGYTF; cdr3_nt: TGTGCCAGCAGCGACCCGGGGCAGGGGGCTTATGGCTACACCTTC
v_call: TRBV2; j_call: TRBJ1-2; d_call: NA; clone_size: NA; cdr3_aa: CASSGELNYGYTF; cdr3_nt: TGTGCCAGCAGTGGGGAGCTAAATTATGGCTACACCTTC
v_call: TRBV6-1; j_call: TRBJ1-1; d_call: TRBD1; clone_size: many; cdr3_aa: CASSESTGSGYTEAFF; cdr3_nt: TGTGCCAGCAGTGAATCGACAGGGAGTGGGTACACTGAAGCTTTCTTT
v_call: TRBV27; j_call: TRBJ2-5; d_call: TRBD2; clone_size: NA; cdr3_aa: CASSSTGGEETQYF; cdr3_nt: TGTGCCAGCAGTTCTACGGGGGGGGAAGAGACCCAGTACTTC
v_call: TRBV6-6; j_call: TRBJ1-1; d_call: NA; clone_size: NA; cdr3_aa: CASSKQGTEAFF; cdr3_nt: TGTGCCAGCTCGAAGCAGGGGACTGAAGCTTTCTTT
v_call: TRBV18; j_call: TRBJ1-2; d_call: NA; clone_size: few; cdr3_aa: CASSLNRGGDYGYTF; cdr3_nt: TGTGCCAGCTCACTCAACCGCGGGGGCGACTATGGCTACACCTTC
v_call: TRBV28; j_call: TRBJ2-1; d_call: NA; clone_size: NA; cdr3_aa: CASSLGLPANEQFF; cdr3_nt: TGTGCCAGCAGTTTAGGGCTGCCGGCAAATGAGCAGTTCTTC
v_call: TRBV30; j_call: TRBJ1-2; d_call: NA; clone_size: NA; cdr3_aa: CAWSVSIGDGYTF; cdr3_nt: TGTGCCTGGAGTGTATCGATAGGGGATGGCTACACCTTC
v_call: TRBV12-5; j_call: TRBJ1-1; d_call: NA; clone_size: NA; cdr3_aa: CASGLASGPGAFF; cdr3_nt: TGTGCTAGTGGTTTGGCTTCAGGGCCTGGAGCTTTCTTT
v_call: TRBV7-2; j_call: TRBJ2-7; d_call: NA; clone_size: NA; cdr3_aa: CASSLARHTSYEQYF; cdr3_nt: TGTGCCAGCAGCTTAGCGCGACATACCTCCTACGAGCAGTACTTC
v_call: TRBV19; j_call: TRBJ2-4; d_call: TRBD2; clone_size: NA; cdr3_aa: CASTPGRGVWKNIQYF; cdr3_nt: TGTGCCAGTACCCCCGGGAGGGGCGTGTGGAAAAACATTCAGTACTTC
v_call: TRBV2; j_call: TRBJ1-5; d_call: NA; clone_size: NA; cdr3_aa: CASSRSEGNQPQHF; cdr3_nt: TGTGCCAGCAGCCGATCGGAGGGTAATCAGCCCCAGCATTTT
v_call: TRBV13; j_call: TRBJ2-5; d_call: TRBD2; clone_size: NA; cdr3_aa: CASSGGLAGTETQYF; cdr3_nt: TGTGCCAGCAGCGGGGGACTAGCGGGGACAGAGACCCAGTACTTC
v_call: TRBV30; j_call: TRBJ1-1; d_call: NA; clone_size: NA; cdr3_aa: CAWSAGQLNTEAFF; cdr3_nt: TGTGCCTGGAGTGCTGGACAACTGAACACTGAAGCTTTCTTT
v_call: TRBV7-8; j_call: TRBJ2-5; d_call: TRBD2; clone_size: once; cdr3_aa: CASSSLAVAVPKETQYF; cdr3_nt: TGTGCCAGCAGCTCCCTAGCGGTAGCGGTGCCGAAAGAGACCCAGTACTTC
v_call: TRBV6-2/TRBV6-3; j_call: TRBJ2-2; d_call: NA; clone_size: NA; cdr3_aa: CASSPGVGELFF; cdr3_nt: TGTGCCAGCAGCCCAGGGGTCGGGGAGCTGTTTTTT
v_call: TRBV4-1; j_call: TRBJ2-3; d_call: TRBD2; clone_size: once; cdr3_aa: CASSQERAGGRTDTQYF; cdr3_nt: TGCGCCAGCAGCCAAGAACGAGCGGGGGGCCGCACAGATACGCAGTATTTT
v_call: TRBV19; j_call: TRBJ1-5; d_call: NA; clone_size: NA; cdr3_aa: CASGFGGVYQPQHF; cdr3_nt: TGTGCCAGTGGGTTTGGGGGGGTTTATCAGCCCCAGCATTTT
v_call: TRBV5-6; j_call: TRBJ2-5; d_call: NA; clone_size: NA; cdr3_aa: CASSLIWESGAQYF; cdr3_nt: TGTGCCAGCAGCTTGATTTGGGAGTCAGGGGCCCAGTACTTC
v_call: TRBV5-1; j_call: TRBJ1-1; d_call: TRBD1; clone_size: NA; cdr3_aa: CASSLAQGEPNTEAFF; cdr3_nt: TGCGCCAGCAGCTTGGCGCAGGGGGAACCGAACACTGAAGCTTTCTTT
v_call: TRBV7-8; j_call: TRBJ2-2; d_call: NA; clone_size: NA; cdr3_aa: CASSPLATDGELFF; cdr3_nt: TGTGCCAGCAGCCCGCTCGCCACTGACGGGGAGCTGTTTTTT
v_call: TRBV5-1; j_call: TRBJ1-1; d_call: TRBD1; clone_size: NA; cdr3_aa: CASSLVQGGNTEAFF; cdr3_nt: TGCGCCAGCAGCTTGGTCCAGGGGGGGAACACTGAAGCTTTCTTT
v_call: TRBV11-3; j_call: TRBJ1-1; d_call: NA; clone_size: NA; cdr3_aa: CASSFRTENTEAFF; cdr3_nt: TGTGCCAGCAGCTTCCGGACAGAGAACACTGAAGCTTTCTTT
v_call: TRBV2; j_call: TRBJ2-1; d_call: NA; clone_size: NA; cdr3_aa: CASSDSYDEQFF; cdr3_nt: TGTGCCAGCAGTGATAGTTACGATGAGCAGTTCTTC
v_call: TRBV20-1; j_call: TRBJ1-2; d_call: NA; clone_size: NA; cdr3_aa: CSAGSGGYTF; cdr3_nt: TGCAGTGCTGGGTCGGGGGGCTACACCTTC
v_call: TRBV29-1; j_call: TRBJ2-3; d_call: NA; clone_size: NA; cdr3_aa: CSVAPARVNFWDTQYF; cdr3_nt: TGCAGCGTTGCCCCCGCGAGAGTTAACTTCTGGGATACGCAGTATTTT
v_call: TRBV3-1/TRBV3-2; j_call: TRBJ2-3; d_call: TRBD1; clone_size: NA; cdr3_aa: CASSPVDREDTQYF; cdr3_nt: TGTGCCAGCAGCCCGGTAGACAGGGAAGATACGCAGTATTTT
v_call: TRBV9; j_call: TRBJ2-3; d_call: TRBD2; clone_size: NA; cdr3_aa: CASSVARLAGGNSITDTQYF; cdr3_nt: TGTGCCAGCAGCGTAGCTAGACTAGCGGGGGGCAATTCCATCACAGATACGCAGTATTTT
v_call: TRBV2; j_call: TRBJ2-5; d_call: TRBD2; clone_size: NA; cdr3_aa: CASSGSGGASLRETQYF; cdr3_nt: TGTGCCAGCAGTGGTAGCGGGGGGGCCTCTCTTAGGGAGACCCAGTACTTC
v_call: TRBV19; j_call: TRBJ1-5; d_call: NA; clone_size: NA; cdr3_aa: CASSIRGAEQPQHF; cdr3_nt: TGTGCCAGTAGTATTAGGGGCGCGGAACAGCCCCAGCATTTT
v_call: TRBV7-8; j_call: TRBJ2-1; d_call: TRBD2; clone_size: NA; cdr3_aa: CASSRRRASGDNEQFF; cdr3_nt: TGTGCCAGCAGCCGTAGAAGGGCTAGCGGTGACAATGAGCAGTTCTTC
v_call: TRBV13; j_call: TRBJ2-7; d_call: TRBD1; clone_size: NA; cdr3_aa: CASSVGTAVYEQYF; cdr3_nt: TGTGCCAGCAGCGTCGGGACAGCCGTCTACGAGCAGTACTTC
v_call: TRBV29-1; j_call: TRBJ1-2; d_call: NA; clone_size: NA; cdr3_aa: CSAAAGASSYTF; cdr3_nt: TGCAGCGCGGCTGCAGGGGCTAGTAGCTACACCTTC
v_call: TRBV6-5; j_call: TRBJ2-3; d_call: NA; clone_size: NA; cdr3_aa: CASKGGPPDTQYF; cdr3_nt: TGTGCCAGCAAAGGGGGTCCCCCAGATACGCAGTATTTT
v_call: TRBV12-5; j_call: TRBJ2-3; d_call: NA; clone_size: NA; cdr3_aa: CASASGGTDTQYF; cdr3_nt: TGTGCTAGTGCCTCCGGGGGCACAGATACGCAGTATTTT
v_call: TRBV4-1; j_call: TRBJ2-4; d_call: NA; clone_size: NA; cdr3_aa: CASSQDFSAKNIQYF; cdr3_nt: TGCGCCAGCAGCCAGGACTTTTCAGCCAAAAACATTCAGTACTTC
v_call: TRBV19; j_call: TRBJ2-2; d_call: NA; clone_size: NA; cdr3_aa: CGSEGMNTGELFF; cdr3_nt: TGTGGTTCCGAGGGTATGAACACCGGGGAGCTGTTTTTT
v_call: TRBV12-3/TRBV12-4; j_call: TRBJ1-1; d_call: NA; clone_size: NA; cdr3_aa: CASTRGATEAFF; cdr3_nt: TGTGCCAGCACGCGGGGGGCTACTGAAGCTTTCTTT
v_call: TRBV4-3; j_call: TRBJ2-3; d_call: TRBD1; clone_size: many; cdr3_aa: CASSQGQGHTDTQYF; cdr3_nt: TGCGCCAGCAGCCAGGGACAGGGGCACACAGATACGCAGTATTTT
v_call: TRBV4-2; j_call: TRBJ1-1; d_call: NA; clone_size: NA; cdr3_aa: CASSQALGRSREMNTEAFF; cdr3_nt: TGTGCCAGCAGCCAAGCCCTTGGGCGAAGTCGAGAGATGAACACTGAAGCTTTCTTT
v_call: TRBV21-1; j_call: TRBJ2-1; d_call: NA; clone_size: once; cdr3_aa: CASSKVGAGGVQLLAGFYNEQFF; cdr3_nt: TGTGCCAGCAGCAAAGTTGGGGCGGGGGGTGTTCAACTACTAGCGGGGTTCTACAATGAGCAGTTCTTC
v_call: TRBV5-6; j_call: TRBJ2-6; d_call: NA; clone_size: NA; cdr3_aa: CASSLGLLAGANVLTF; cdr3_nt: TGTGCCAGCAGCTTGGGACTCTTGGCTGGGGCCAACGTCCTGACTTTC
v_call: TRBV18; j_call: TRBJ2-6; d_call: NA; clone_size: once; cdr3_aa: CASSPQLSSGANVLTF; cdr3_nt: TGTGCCAGCTCACCCCAACTGAGCTCTGGGGCCAACGTCCTGACTTTC
v_call: TRBV6-1; j_call: TRBJ1-1; d_call: NA; clone_size: NA; cdr3_aa: CASSEPGLKGTEAFF; cdr3_nt: TGTGCCAGCAGTGAACCAGGGCTTAAGGGCACTGAAGCTTTCTTT